The 3 T cell receptor beta chains given below trace back to one sample, sequenced in a study of shared clonotypes between healthy human individuals. Profiling relied on immunoSEQ multiplex PCR, and the TCRdb table lists in-frame clones only, not all of them. The data show approximately 500,000 clones, with 60% to 85% seen just once and roughly 13% held by the top ten. Material: PBMCs. The receptor set was obtained from a woman in her 40s in good health. Some clones in this sample may be carry-over from other donors' samples.

The chain employs TRBV9 and TRBJ2-2; 8 nucleotides line up with TRBD1. V was pared by 0 bases and J by 4 bases, with 8 bases of the junction left unmatched. Germline values: CDR1 SGDLS, CDR2 YYNGEE. The CDR3 has 17 amino acids. For the CDR3, the DNA is TGTGCCAGCAGCGTAGAGGCCAGGGGGCGCCTCACCGGGGAGCTGTTTTTT. It encodes CASSVEARGRLTGELFF. The full variable domain, rest sourced from reference TRBV9 and TRBJ2-2, is DSGVTQTPKHLITATGQRVTLRCSPRSGDLSVYWYQQSLDQGLQFLIQYYNGEERAKGNILERFSAQQFPDLHSELNLSSLELGDSALYFCASSVEARGRLTGELFFGEGSRLTVL.

The rearrangement uses TRBV5-1 and TRBJ2-2; D uncertain. Germline CDR1 and CDR2: SGHRS and YFSETQ. The V and J ends lost 1 base and 6 bases respectively, with 7 bases between them. The CDR3 runs 13 residues. The CDR3 spells CASSLPASGELFF. The CDR3 nucleotides are TGCGCCAGCAGCTTGCCCGCATCCGGGGAGCTGTTTTTT.

This chain connects TRBV7-3 to TRBJ2-1, with TRBD1 identical over 9 bases. Per germline, CDR1 SGHTA and CDR2 FQGTGA. There are 13 residues in the CDR3. The V segment lost 5 bases and the J segment 7 bases; nucleotides outside the gene matches: 3. CDR3 in amino acids: CASSGTGLNEQFF. The DNA of the CDR3 is TGTGCCAGCAGCGGGACAGGGTTGAATGAGCAGTTCTTC.